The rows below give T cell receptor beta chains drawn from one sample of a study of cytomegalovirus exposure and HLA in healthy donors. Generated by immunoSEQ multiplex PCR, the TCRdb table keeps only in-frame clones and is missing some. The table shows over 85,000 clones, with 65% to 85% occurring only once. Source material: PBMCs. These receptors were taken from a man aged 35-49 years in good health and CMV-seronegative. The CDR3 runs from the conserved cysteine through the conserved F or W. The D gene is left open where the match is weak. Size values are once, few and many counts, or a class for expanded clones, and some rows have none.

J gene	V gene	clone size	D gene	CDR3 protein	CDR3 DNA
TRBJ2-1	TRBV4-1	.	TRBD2	CASSHPAGTSGDEQFF	TGCGCCAGCAGCCACCCAGCCGGGACTAGCGGCGATGAGCAGTTCTTC
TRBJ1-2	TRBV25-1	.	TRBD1	CASKRTGGNYGYTF	TGTGCCAGCAAACGAACAGGGGGGAACTATGGCTACACCTTC
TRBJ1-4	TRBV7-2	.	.	CASSLYGGTNEKLFF	TGTGCCAGCAGCTTATATGGGGGGACTAATGAAAAACTGTTTTTT
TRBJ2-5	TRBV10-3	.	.	CAISGTEETQYF	TGTGCCATCAGTGGGACAGAAGAGACCCAGTACTTC
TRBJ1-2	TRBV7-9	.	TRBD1	CSSSFETGGYTF	TGTTCCAGCAGCTTCGAGACAGGGGGCTACACCTTC
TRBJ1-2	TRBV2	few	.	CASSSPTNYGYTF	TGTGCCAGCAGCTCGCCTACGAACTATGGCTACACCTTC
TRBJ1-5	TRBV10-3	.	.	CAISRDMDQPQHF	TGTGCCATCAGCCGGGACATGGATCAGCCCCAGCATTTT
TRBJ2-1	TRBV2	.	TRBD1	CASSPGQGSWNEQFF	TGTGCCAGCAGTCCGGGACAGGGGTCTTGGAATGAGCAGTTCTTC
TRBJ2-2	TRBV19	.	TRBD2	CASSIPGLGGELFF	TGTGCCAGTAGTATACCGGGACTAGGGGGGGAGCTGTTTTTT
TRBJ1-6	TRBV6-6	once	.	CASSFLPRVPNSPLHF	TGTGCCAGCAGTTTCCTCCCGAGGGTCCCAAATTCACCCCTCCACTTT
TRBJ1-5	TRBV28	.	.	CASSLYGNQPQHF	TGTGCCAGCAGCCTGTACGGGAATCAGCCCCAGCATTTT
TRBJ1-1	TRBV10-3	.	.	CAISESGTRVRTEAFF	TGTGCCATCAGTGAGTCTGGGACTCGAGTGCGGACTGAAGCTTTCTTT
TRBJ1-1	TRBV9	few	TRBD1	CASSVGIGQVNTEAFF	TGTGCCAGCAGCGTAGGTATTGGACAGGTGAACACTGAAGCTTTCTTT
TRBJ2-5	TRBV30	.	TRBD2	CAWSVLAGAPEAQYF	TGTGCCTGGAGTGTACTAGCGGGAGCCCCAGAGGCCCAGTACTTC
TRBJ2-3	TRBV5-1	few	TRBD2	CASSLGTSGGPDTQYF	TGCGCCAGCAGCCTCGGGACTAGCGGGGGGCCAGATACGCAGTATTTT
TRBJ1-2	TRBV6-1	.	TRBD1	CASSDGTADHTRDF	TGTGCCAGCAGTGACGGGACAGCTGATCATACCAGGGATTTC
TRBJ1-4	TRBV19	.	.	CASSIGQTQSSELFF	TGTGCCAGTAGTATCGGACAGACCCAATCCTCAGAACTGTTTTTT
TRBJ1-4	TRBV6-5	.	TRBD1	CASSSGQDYEKLFF	TGTGCCAGCAGTTCTGGACAGGACTATGAAAAACTGTTTTTT
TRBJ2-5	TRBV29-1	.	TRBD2	CSVRTSPQETQYF	TGCAGCGTCCGGACTAGCCCGCAAGAGACCCAGTACTTC
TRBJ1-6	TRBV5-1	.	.	CASSSRGAYNSPLHF	TGCGCCAGCAGCTCGCGGGGGGCCTATAATTCACCCCTCCACTTT
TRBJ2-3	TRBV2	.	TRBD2	CASSVWVAGEGTDTQYF	TGTGCCAGCAGTGTGTGGGTAGCGGGAGAGGGCACAGATACGCAGTATTTT
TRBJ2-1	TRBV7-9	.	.	CASSLSGNEQFF	TGTGCCAGCAGCTTATCGGGGAATGAGCAGTTCTTC
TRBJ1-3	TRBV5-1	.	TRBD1	CASSLAGGQGGGNTIYF	TGCGCCAGCAGCTTGGCCGGGGGACAGGGCGGTGGAAACACCATATATTTT
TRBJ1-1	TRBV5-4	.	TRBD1	CASSPGQGGIGTEAFF	TGTGCCAGCAGCCCTGGACAGGGGGGGATTGGGACTGAAGCTTTCTTT
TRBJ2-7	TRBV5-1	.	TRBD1	CASSLAGQGLGEQYF	TGCGCCAGCAGCTTGGCGGGACAGGGGTTGGGCGAGCAGTACTTC
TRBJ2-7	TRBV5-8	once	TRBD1	CASSSRGTTGAYEQYF	TGTGCCAGCAGCTCAAGAGGGACGACAGGGGCCTACGAGCAGTACTTC
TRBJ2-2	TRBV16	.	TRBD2	CASSRQTSGRPGELFF	TGTGCCAGCAGCCGCCAGACTAGCGGGAGGCCCGGGGAGCTGTTTTTT
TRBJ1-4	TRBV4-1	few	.	CASSQAQATNEKLFF	TGCGCCAGCAGCCAAGCACAGGCAACTAATGAAAAACTGTTTTTT
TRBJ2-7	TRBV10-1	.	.	CASSESILGPDEQYF	TGCGCCAGCAGTGAGTCAATACTAGGACCGGACGAGCAGTACTTC
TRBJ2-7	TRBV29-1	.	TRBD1	CSGLTGPYEQYF	TGCAGCGGATTGACAGGGCCTTACGAGCAGTACTTC
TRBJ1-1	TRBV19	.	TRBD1	CASSIRSTGGVNTEAFF	TGTGCCAGTAGTATAAGATCGACAGGGGGCGTGAACACTGAAGCTTTCTTT
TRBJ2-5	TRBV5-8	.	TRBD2	CASSPRTSGRWETQYF	TGTGCCAGCAGCCCTCGGACTAGCGGGAGATGGGAGACCCAGTACTTC
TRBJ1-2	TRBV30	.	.	CAWAGVDYGYTF	TGTGCCTGGGCAGGGGTGGACTATGGCTACACCTTC
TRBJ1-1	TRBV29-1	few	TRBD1	CSVGQGRVWNTEAFF	TGCAGCGTGGGACAGGGGAGGGTTTGGAACACTGAAGCTTTCTTT
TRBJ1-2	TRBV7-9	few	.	CASSFDLRGSPGYTF	TGTGCCAGCAGCTTCGACTTAAGGGGTTCCCCCGGCTACACCTTC
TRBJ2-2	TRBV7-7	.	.	CASSPSRGAPGELFF	TGTGCCAGCAGCCCCTCTAGAGGAGCCCCCGGGGAGCTGTTTTTT
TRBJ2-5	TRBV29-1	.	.	CSARPSSPETQYF	TGCAGCGCTAGACCGTCTAGCCCGGAGACCCAGTACTTC
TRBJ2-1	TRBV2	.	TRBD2	CASGLAGLNEQFF	TGTGCCAGCGGACTAGCGGGACTCAATGAGCAGTTCTTC
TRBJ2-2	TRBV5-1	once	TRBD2	CASSPGASGVTGELFF	TGCGCCAGCTCCCCCGGGGCTAGCGGGGTCACCGGGGAGCTGTTTTTT
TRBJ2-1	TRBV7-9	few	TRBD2	CASRPVAGGPHNEQFF	TGTGCCAGCAGGCCCGTAGCGGGGGGGCCCCACAATGAGCAGTTCTTC
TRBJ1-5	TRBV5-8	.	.	CASSKGGFSNQPQHF	TGTGCCAGCAGCAAAGGGGGTTTTAGCAATCAGCCCCAGCATTTT
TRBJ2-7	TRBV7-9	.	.	CASSQGGSEQYF	TGTGCCAGCAGCCAAGGGGGATCCGAGCAGTACTTC
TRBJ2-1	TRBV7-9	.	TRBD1	CASSRTGWSEIF	TGTGCCAGCTCCCGGACAGGGTGGTCCGAAATCTTC
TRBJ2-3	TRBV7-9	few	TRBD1	CASSLAGTETQYF	TGTGCCAGCAGCTTAGCCGGGACAGAGACGCAGTATTTT
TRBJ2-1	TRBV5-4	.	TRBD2	CASSSGTSGPNEQFF	TGTGCCAGCAGCTCCGGGACTAGCGGACCCAATGAGCAGTTCTTC
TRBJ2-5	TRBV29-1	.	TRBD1	CSVEDNRDRVGETQYF	TGCAGCGTTGAAGATAACCGGGACAGGGTAGGCGAGACCCAGTACTTC
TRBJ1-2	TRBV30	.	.	CAWTLPQGRAAGYTF	TGTGCCTGGACCCTCCCACAGGGCCGTGCCGCTGGCTACACCTTC
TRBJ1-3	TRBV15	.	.	CATSLDGISGNTIYF	TGTGCCACATCCTTGGACGGGATCTCTGGAAACACCATATATTTT
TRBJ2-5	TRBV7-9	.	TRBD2	CASSLGRGMETQYF	TGTGCCAGCAGCTTAGGGCGGGGGATGGAGACCCAGTACTTC
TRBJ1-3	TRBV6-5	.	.	CATRRESSGNTIYF	TGTGCCACCCGGCGGGAGAGCTCTGGAAACACCATATATTTT
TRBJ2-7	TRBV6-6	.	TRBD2	CASSPREGSSYEQYF	TGTGCCAGCAGTCCCCGGGAGGGCAGCTCCTACGAGCAGTACTTC
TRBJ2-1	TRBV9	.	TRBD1	CASSVTGTAYNEQFF	TGTGCCAGCAGCGTCACCGGGACAGCTTACAATGAGCAGTTCTTC
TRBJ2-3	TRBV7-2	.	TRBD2	CASTLGLAGFTDTQYF	TGTGCCAGCACCCTGGGACTAGCGGGTTTCACAGATACGCAGTATTTT
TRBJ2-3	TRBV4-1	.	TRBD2	CASSQVLGTSGITDTQYF	TGCGCCAGCAGCCAAGTCCTAGGGACTAGCGGGATCACAGATACGCAGTATTTT
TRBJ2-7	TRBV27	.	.	CASRQTTTYEQYF	TGTGCCAGCAGACAGACTACTACCTACGAGCAGTACTTC